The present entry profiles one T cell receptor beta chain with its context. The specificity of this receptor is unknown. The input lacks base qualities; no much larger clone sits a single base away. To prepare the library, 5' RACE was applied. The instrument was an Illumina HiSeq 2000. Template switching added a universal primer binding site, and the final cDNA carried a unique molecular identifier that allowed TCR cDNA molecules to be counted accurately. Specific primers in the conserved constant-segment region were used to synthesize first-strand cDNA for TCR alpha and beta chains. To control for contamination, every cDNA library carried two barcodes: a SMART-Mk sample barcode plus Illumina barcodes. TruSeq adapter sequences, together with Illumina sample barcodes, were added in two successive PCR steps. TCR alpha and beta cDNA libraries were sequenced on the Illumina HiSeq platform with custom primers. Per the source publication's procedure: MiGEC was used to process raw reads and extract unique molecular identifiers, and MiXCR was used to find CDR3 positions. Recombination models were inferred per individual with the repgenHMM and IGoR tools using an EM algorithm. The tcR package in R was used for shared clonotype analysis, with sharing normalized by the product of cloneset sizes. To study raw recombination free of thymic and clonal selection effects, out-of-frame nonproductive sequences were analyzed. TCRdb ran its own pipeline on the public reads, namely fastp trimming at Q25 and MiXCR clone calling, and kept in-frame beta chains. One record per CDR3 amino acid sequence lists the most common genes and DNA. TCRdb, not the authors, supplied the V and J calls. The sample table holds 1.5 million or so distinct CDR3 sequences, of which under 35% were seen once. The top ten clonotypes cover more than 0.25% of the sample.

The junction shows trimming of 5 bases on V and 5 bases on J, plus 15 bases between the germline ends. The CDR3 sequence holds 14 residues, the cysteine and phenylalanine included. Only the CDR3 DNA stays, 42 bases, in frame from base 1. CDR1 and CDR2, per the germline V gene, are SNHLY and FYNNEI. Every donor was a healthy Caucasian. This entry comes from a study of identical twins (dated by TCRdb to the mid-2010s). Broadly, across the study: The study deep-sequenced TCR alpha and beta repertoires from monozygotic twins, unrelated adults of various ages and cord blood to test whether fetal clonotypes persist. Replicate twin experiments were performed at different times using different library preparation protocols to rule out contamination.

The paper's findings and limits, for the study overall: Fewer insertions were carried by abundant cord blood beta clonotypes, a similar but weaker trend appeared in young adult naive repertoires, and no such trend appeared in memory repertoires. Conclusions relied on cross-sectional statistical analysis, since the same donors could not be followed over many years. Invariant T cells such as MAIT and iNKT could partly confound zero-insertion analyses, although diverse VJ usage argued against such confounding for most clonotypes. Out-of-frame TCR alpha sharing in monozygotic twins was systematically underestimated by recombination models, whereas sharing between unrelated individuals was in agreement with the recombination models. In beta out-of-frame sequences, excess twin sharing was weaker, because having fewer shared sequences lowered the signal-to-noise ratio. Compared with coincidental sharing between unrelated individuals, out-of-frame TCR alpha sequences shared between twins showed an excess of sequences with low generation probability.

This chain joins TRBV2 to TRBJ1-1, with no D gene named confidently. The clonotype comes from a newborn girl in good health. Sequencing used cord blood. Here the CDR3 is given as CASSSDEVRTEAFF. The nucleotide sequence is TGTGCCAGCAGTTCAGACGAGGTCCGGACTGAAGCTTTCTTT.